This TCR beta chain is from a study of T cell responses to AZD1222 COVID-19 vaccine. On the study more broadly: The analysis combined second doses at about 4 or about 12 weeks. Study-wide results and limits: Repertoires were obtained only post-peak T cell response. Increased Spike-specific TCR breadth and depth were observed after two AZD1222 doses. At 160-218 and 743-854, vaccine-associated CD4 TCRs were dominant, and they spanned spike.

Deletions cut 7 bases from V and 5 bases from J, with 12 bases between. The CDR3 length is 12 residues. This clone was detected only a few times. Its antigen is unknown. The table came from immunoSEQ multiplex PCR; TCRdb's copy has only in-frame clones and leaves some out. The sample contains about 190,000 clones, around 94% of which appear only once. The TCR sequence derives from an adult in good health. The material sequenced was peripheral blood, taken on day 0 of AZD1222 vaccination. The J gene is TRBJ2-7, the V gene TRBV12-3 or TRBV12-4; tentatively, D is TRBD1 (6 bases). The CDR3 DNA sequence: TGTGCCAGCAAAACAGGGACCCACGAGCAGTACTTC. The encoded protein is CASKTGTHEQYF.